This T cell receptor beta chain was sequenced during a study of T-cell reconstitution after alpha-beta-depleted transplantation in children. Researchers prepared the TCRbeta library using unique molecular identifiers, the study reports. TCRdb redid the calling of the PCR reads with MiXCR, one entry per CDR3 protein. Of about 350,000 distinct CDR3 sequences listed, about an eighth are singletons. Per germline, CDR1 SQVTM and CDR2 ANQGSEA. The ends were cut back, 3 bases at V and 3 bases at J, with 16 bases in the middle. This CDR3 spans 15 amino acids. In this sample, this clonotype turned up a few times.

This TCR came from a human donor who donated a stem cell graft to a child with Fanconi anemia. This sample comprised PBMCs, obtained from the stem cell graft. This rearrangement joins TRBV29-1 to TRBJ2-3; no clear D gene. CDR3 amino acids: CSVEVLRRTTDTQYF. The CDR3, as DNA: TGCAGCGTTGAGGTTCTACGCCGAACTACAGATACGCAGTATTTT.